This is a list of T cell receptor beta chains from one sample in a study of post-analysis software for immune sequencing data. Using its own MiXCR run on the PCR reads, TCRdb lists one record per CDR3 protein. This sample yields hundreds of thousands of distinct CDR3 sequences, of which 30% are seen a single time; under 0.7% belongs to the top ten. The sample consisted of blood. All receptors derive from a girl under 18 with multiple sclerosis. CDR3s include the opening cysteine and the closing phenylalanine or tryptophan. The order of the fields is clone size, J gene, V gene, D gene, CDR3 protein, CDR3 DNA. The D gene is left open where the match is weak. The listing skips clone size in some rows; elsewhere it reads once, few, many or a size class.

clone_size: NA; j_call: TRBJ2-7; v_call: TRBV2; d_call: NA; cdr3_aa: CASRRQGGRRNEQYF; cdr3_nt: TGTGCCAGCAGGCGCCAGGGGGGGCGTCGGAACGAGCAGTACTTC
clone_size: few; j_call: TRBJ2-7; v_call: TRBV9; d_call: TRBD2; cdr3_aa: CASSLLAGPTYEQYF; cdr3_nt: TGTGCCAGCAGTCTCTTAGCGGGGCCGACCTACGAGCAGTACTTC
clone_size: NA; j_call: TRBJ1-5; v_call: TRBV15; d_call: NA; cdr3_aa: CATSRAPGHNQPQHF; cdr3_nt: TGTGCCACCAGCAGAGCACCGGGTCACAATCAGCCCCAGCATTTT
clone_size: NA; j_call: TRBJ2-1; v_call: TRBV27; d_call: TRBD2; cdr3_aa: CASSFFGGRRYNEQFF; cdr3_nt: TGTGCCAGCAGTTTTTTTGGCGGGAGGAGGTACAATGAGCAGTTCTTC
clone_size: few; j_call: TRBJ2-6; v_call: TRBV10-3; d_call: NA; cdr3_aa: CAISDPRGANVLTF; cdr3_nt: TGTGCCATCAGTGATCCGAGGGGGGCCAACGTCCTGACTTTC
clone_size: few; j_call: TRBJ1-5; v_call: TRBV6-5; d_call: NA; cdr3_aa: CASSPSRLQPQHF; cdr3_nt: TGTGCCAGCAGCCCTAGCAGGCTTCAGCCCCAGCATTTT
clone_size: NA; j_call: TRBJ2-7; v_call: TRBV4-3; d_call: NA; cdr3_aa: CASSQGLTNSYEQYF; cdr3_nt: TGCGCCAGCAGCCAAGGGCTGACTAACTCCTACGAGCAGTACTTC
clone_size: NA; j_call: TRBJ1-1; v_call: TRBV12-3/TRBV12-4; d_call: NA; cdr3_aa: CASSFLGGASTEAFF; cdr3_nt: TGTGCCAGCAGTTTTCTAGGTGGGGCTAGTACTGAAGCTTTCTTT
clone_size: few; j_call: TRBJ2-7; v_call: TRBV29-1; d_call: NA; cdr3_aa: CSVLNRNYEQYF; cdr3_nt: TGCAGCGTTCTTAACAGAAACTACGAGCAGTACTTC
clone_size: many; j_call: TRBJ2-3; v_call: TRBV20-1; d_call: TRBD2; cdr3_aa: CSARDRLAVTDTQYF; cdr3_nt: TGCAGTGCTAGAGACCGACTAGCGGTGACAGATACGCAGTATTTT
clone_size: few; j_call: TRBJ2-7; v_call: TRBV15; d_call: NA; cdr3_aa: CATSSRVWYEQYF; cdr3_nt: TGTGCCACCAGCAGCCGGGTTTGGTACGAGCAGTACTTC
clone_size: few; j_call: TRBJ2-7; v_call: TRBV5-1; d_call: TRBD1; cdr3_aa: CASSAPGQASYEQYF; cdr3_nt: TGCGCCAGCAGCGCCCCGGGACAGGCCAGCTACGAGCAGTACTTC
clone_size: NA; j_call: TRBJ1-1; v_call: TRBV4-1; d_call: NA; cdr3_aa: CASSQVWQQGNTEAFF; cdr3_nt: TGCGCCAGCAGCCAAGTCTGGCAACAGGGGAACACTGAAGCTTTCTTT
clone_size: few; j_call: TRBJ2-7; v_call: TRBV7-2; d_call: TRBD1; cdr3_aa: CASSTNPGQLYEQYF; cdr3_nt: TGTGCCAGCAGCACTAATCCGGGACAGCTCTACGAGCAGTACTTC
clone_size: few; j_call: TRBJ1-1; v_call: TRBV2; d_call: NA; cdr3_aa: CASSERGQLKGEAFF; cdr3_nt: TGTGCCAGCAGTGAACGGGGACAATTAAAGGGTGAAGCTTTCTTT
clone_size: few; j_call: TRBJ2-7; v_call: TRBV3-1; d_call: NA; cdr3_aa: CASSQVKRDGVDEQYF; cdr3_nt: TGTGCCAGCAGCCAAGTCAAAAGGGACGGAGTAGACGAGCAGTACTTC
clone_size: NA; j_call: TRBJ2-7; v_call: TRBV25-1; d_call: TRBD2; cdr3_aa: CASSGVREGSYEQYF; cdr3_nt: TGTGCCAGCAGTGGGGTTCGGGAGGGCTCCTACGAGCAGTACTTC
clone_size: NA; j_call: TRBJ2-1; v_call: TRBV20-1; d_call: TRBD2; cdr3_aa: CSASGLAYNEQFF; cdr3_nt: TGCAGTGCTTCAGGACTAGCGTACAATGAGCAGTTCTTC
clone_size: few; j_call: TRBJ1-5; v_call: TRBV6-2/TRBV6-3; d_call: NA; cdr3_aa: CASSYHGINQPQHF; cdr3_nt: TGTGCCAGCAGTTACCATGGTATCAATCAGCCCCAGCATTTT
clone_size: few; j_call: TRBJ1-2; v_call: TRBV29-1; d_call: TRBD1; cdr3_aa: CSASADRELSYGYTF; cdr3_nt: TGCAGCGCCTCAGCTGACAGGGAGCTTTCCTATGGCTACACCTTC
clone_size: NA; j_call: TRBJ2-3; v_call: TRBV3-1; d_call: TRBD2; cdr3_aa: CASSRSALAGRPDTQYF; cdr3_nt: TGTGCCAGCAGCCGCTCAGCCCTAGCGGGGAGACCAGATACGCAGTATTTT
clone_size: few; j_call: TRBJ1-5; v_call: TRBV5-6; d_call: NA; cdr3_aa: CASSSRLDRLSNQPQHF; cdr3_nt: TGTGCCAGCAGCTCGAGATTAGACAGACTTAGCAATCAGCCCCAGCATTTT
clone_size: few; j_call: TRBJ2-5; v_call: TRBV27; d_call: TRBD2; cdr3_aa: CASSLSHGLAGDGLTKQYF; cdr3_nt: TGTGCCAGCAGTTTATCCCATGGACTAGCGGGAGATGGACTTACGAAGCAGTACTTC
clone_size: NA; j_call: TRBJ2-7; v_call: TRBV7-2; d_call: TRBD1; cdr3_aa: CASSSGQGSGSEQYF; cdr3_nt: TGTGCCAGCAGCTCGGGACAGGGATCGGGGTCCGAGCAGTACTTC
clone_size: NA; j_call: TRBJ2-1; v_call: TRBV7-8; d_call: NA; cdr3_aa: CAGGDGLKYNEQFF; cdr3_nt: TGTGCCGGCGGAGACGGACTGAAATACAATGAGCAGTTCTTC
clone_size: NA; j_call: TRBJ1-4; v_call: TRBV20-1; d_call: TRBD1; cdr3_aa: CSARDNRGLINEKLFF; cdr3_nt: TGCAGTGCTAGAGATAACAGGGGATTGATTAATGAAAAACTGTTTTTT
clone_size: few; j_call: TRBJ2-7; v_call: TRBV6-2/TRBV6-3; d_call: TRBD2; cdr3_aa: CASSYTAGVAEQYF; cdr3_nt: TGTGCCAGCAGTTATACAGCGGGAGTGGCCGAGCAGTACTTC
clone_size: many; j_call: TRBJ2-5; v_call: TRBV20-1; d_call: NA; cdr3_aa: CSATNRGETQYF; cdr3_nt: TGCAGTGCTACCAACAGAGGAGAGACCCAGTACTTC
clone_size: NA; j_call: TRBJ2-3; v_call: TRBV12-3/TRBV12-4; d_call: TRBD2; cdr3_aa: CASSGITSGGLSTDTQYF; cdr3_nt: TGTGCCAGCAGTGGCATTACTAGCGGGGGCCTTAGCACAGATACGCAGTATTTT
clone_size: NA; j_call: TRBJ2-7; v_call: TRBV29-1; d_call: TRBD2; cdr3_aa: CSVSGLAGVSEQYF; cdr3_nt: TGCAGCGTTTCCGGACTAGCGGGAGTATCCGAGCAGTACTTC
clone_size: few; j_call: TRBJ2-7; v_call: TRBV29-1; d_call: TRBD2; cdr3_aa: CSVDIGTSGMSYF; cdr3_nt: TGCAGCGTTGACATAGGGACTAGCGGGATGTCGTACTTC
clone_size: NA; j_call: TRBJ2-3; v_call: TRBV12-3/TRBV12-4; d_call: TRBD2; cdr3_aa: CASSFSGRGADTQYF; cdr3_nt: TGTGCCAGCAGTTTCTCGGGGAGGGGAGCAGATACGCAGTATTTT
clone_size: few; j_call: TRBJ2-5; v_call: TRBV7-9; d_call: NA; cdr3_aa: CASRPGLLQETQYF; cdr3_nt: TGTGCCAGCAGACCGGGACTGCTACAAGAGACCCAGTACTTC
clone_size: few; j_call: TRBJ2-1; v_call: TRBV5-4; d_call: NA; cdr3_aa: CASSLAGRPGNEQFF; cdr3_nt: TGTGCCAGCAGCTTAGCTGGGCGACCGGGCAATGAGCAGTTCTTC
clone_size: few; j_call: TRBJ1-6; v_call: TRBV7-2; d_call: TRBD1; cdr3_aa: CASSQRTGLNSPLHF; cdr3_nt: TGTGCCAGCAGCCAACGGACAGGCCTGAATTCACCCCTCCACTTT
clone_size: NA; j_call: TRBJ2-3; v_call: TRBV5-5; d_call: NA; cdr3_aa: CANSPGRSDTQYF; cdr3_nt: TGTGCCAACAGCCCAGGACGGTCAGATACGCAGTATTTT
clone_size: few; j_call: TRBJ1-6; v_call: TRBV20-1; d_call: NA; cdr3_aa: CSALRDTPYNSPLHF; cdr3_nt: TGCAGTGCCCTCCGGGACACTCCATATAATTCACCCCTCCACTTT
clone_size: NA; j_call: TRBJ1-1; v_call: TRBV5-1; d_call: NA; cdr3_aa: CTSSLDVPSKNTEAFF; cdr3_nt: TGCACCAGCAGCTTGGACGTTCCGAGTAAGAACACTGAAGCTTTCTTT
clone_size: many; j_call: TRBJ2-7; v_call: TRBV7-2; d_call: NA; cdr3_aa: CASSFGGHYEQYF; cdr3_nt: TGTGCCAGCAGCTTTGGAGGGCACTACGAGCAGTACTTC
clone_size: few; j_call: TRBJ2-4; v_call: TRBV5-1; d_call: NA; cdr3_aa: CASSPAGPGAKNIQYF; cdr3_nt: TGCGCCAGCAGCCCGGCGGGGCCTGGGGCCAAAAACATTCAGTACTTC
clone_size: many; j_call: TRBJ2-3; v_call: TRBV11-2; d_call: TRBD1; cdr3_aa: CASSLNVGTGIADTQYF; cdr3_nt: TGTGCCAGCAGTTTAAATGTCGGGACAGGGATCGCAGATACGCAGTATTTT
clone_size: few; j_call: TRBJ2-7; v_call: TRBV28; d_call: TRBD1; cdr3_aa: CASSSPGQGTRTYEQYF; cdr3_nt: TGTGCCAGCAGTTCTCCGGGACAGGGCACTAGGACCTACGAGCAGTACTTC
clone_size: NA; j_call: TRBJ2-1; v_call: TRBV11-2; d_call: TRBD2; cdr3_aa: CASHASGSGNEQFF; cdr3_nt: TGTGCCAGCCACGCTAGCGGGAGCGGCAATGAGCAGTTCTTC
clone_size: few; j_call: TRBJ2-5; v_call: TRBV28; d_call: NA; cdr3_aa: CASSNRAGETQYF; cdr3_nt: TGTGCCAGCAGTAACAGGGCGGGAGAGACCCAGTACTTC
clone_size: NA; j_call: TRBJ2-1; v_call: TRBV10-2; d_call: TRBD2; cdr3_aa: CVSSGLAGVNEQFF; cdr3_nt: TGCGTCAGCAGTGGCCTAGCGGGGGTAAATGAGCAGTTCTTC
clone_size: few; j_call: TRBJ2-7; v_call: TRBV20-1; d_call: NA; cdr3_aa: CSATGTHTVGYEQYF; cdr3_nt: TGCAGTGCGACCGGGACTCACACAGTGGGCTACGAGCAGTACTTC
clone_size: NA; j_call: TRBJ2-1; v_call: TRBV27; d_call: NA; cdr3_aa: CASSPLRELYNEQFF; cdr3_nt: TGTGCCAGCAGTCCCCTCCGGGAACTTTACAATGAGCAGTTCTTC
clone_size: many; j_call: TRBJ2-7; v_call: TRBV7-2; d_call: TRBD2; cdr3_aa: CASSLTLAVYEQYF; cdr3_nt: TGTGCCAGCAGCTTAACCCTAGCGGTCTACGAGCAGTACTTC
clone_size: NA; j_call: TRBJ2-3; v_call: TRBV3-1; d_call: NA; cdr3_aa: CASSQGVVTDTQYF; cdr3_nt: TGTGCCAGCAGCCAGGGGGTCGTCACAGATACGCAGTATTTT